This T cell receptor beta chain comes out of a study of technical replicates of blood from a handful of donors. Germline V gene sequence: CDR1 SEHNR, CDR2 FQNEAQ (reference sequence). Trimming took 1 base from V and 5 from J, leaving 14 bases between them. The CDR3 is made up of 15 amino acids. TCRdb's copy holds only in-frame clones and misses some; the assay was immunoSEQ multiplex PCR. Here the sample spans some 64,000 clones, 85% to 95% being singletons. This chain joins TRBV7-9 and TRBJ1-1; the D is unclear. This TCR was recovered from a human donor in good health. Some clones in this sample may be carry-over from other donors' samples. The specimen sequenced was PBMCs. CDR3 in amino acids: CASSLVMRGGTEAFF. The CDR3 DNA reads as TGTGCCAGCAGCTTAGTAATGCGGGGAGGGACTGAAGCTTTCTTT.